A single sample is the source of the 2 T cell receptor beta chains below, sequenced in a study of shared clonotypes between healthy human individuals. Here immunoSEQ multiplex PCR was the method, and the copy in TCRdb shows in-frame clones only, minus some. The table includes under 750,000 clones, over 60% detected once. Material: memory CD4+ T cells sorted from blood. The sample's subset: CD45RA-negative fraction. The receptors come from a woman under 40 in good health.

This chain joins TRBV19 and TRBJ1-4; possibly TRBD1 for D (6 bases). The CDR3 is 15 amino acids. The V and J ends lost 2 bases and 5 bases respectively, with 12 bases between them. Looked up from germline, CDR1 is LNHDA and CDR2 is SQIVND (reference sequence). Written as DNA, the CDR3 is TGTGCCAGTAGTATAACCGCAGGGGCGAATGAAAAACTGTTTTTT. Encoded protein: CASSITAGANEKLFF.

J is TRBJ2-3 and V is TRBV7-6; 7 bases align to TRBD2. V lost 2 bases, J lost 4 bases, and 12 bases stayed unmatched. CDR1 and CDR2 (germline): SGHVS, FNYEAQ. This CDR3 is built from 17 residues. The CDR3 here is CASSLFSRGGRADTQYF. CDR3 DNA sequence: TGTGCCAGCAGCTTATTTAGCCGCGGGGGTAGGGCAGATACGCAGTATTTT.